This T cell receptor (beta chain) appears in the sequencing data of a study of blood T cells in healthy people across ages. A sample-barcoded 5' primer and a J-beta primer mix were used in a second PCR of roughly 7 to 12 cycles. TCRdb ran MiXCR on the 5' RACE reads and lists one entry per CDR3 protein. Among about 1.7 million distinct CDR3 sequences, approximately 30% were seen once, and the ten largest hold 6.5% to 8.5%. Findings of the study overall: A strong correlation was seen between TCR beta diversity and naive T cell percentage. Per million T cells, the diversity of TCR beta decreased roughly linearly as age advanced.

Germline values: CDR1 SQVTM, CDR2 ANQGSEA. Trimming at V came to 5 bases and at J to 9 bases, leaving 16 bases not matched to a gene. There are 14 residues in the CDR3. This clonotype appeared many times. Its antigen is unknown. This TCR was sampled from a woman aged 25 to 39 in good health. Sequencing was done on a sample of blood. The V and J genes are TRBV29-1 and TRBJ2-7; 7 bases line up with TRBD1. CDR3 protein: CSVPSSGQFGGQYF. The CDR3, as DNA: TGCAGCGTTCCGTCTTCGGGACAGTTTGGGGGGCAGTACTTC.